Sequencing of this T cell receptor (beta chain) was carried out in a study of shared clonotypes between healthy human individuals. The V gene's germline CDR1 is SGHVS and CDR2 FQNEAQ. The CDR3 totals 13 residues. V was trimmed by 1 base and J by 4 bases, leaving 5 bases between them. Sequencing was performed with immunoSEQ multiplex PCR; in TCRdb, only in-frame clones are kept and a portion is missing. The sample lists under 1,100,000 clones, approximately 80% seen once, with more than 0.55% in the top ten. With regard to this clone: The identical CDR3 is also encoded by other nucleotide sequences in the sample.

The specimen sequenced was memory CD4+ T cells from PBMCs. Documented subset: CD45RA-negative fraction. The TCR sequence derives from a man between 18 and 35 years old in good health. Some clones in this sample may be carry-over from other donors' samples. The genes are TRBV7-8 and TRBJ2-1; D ambiguous. DNA of the CDR3: TGTGCCAGCAGCTTAGGCCGTTACAATGAGCAGTTCTTC. Translated: CASSLGRYNEQFF.